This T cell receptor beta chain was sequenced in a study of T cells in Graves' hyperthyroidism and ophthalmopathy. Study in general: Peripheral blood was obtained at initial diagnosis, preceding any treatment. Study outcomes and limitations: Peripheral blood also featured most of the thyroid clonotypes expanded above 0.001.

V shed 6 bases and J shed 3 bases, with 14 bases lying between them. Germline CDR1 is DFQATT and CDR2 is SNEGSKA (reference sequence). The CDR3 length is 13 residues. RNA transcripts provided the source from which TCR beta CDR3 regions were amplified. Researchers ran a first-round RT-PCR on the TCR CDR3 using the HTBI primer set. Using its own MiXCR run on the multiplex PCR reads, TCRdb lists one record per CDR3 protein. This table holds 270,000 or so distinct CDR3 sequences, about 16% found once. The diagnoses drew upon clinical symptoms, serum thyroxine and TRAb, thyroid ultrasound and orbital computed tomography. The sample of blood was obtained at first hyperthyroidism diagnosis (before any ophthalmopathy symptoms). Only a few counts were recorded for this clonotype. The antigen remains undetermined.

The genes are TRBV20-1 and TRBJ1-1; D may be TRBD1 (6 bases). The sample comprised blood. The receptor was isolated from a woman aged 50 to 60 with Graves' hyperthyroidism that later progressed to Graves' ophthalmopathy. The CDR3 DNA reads TGCAGTGCAGGACAGTTTGAACACACTGAAGCTTTCTTT. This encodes CSAGQFEHTEAFF.